The clone carrying this T cell receptor beta chain was counted between two and nine times. The data were obtained in a study of cytomegalovirus exposure and HLA in healthy donors. CDR3 length: 17 residues. V lost 4 bases, J lost 4 bases, and 14 bases stayed unmatched. CDR1 and CDR2 (germline): MGHRA, YSYEKL. It was healthy bone marrow donors who served as donors. PCR amplification relied on 60 Vbeta primers (plus 13 Jbeta primers). Sequencing used immunoSEQ multiplex PCR; TCRdb keeps in-frame clones, though not all of them. The sample lists approximately 110,000 clones; approximately 15% were seen once.

The chain employs TRBV4-1 and TRBJ2-5; 8 bases fit TRBD1. Sequencing used PBMCs. The receptor was derived from a woman aged 18-29 years in good health and CMV-seronegative. In DNA form, the CDR3 reads TGCGCCAGCAGCCCGCCGGCGCAGGGGGCGAGGGGAGAGACCCAGTACTTC. This sequence encodes CASSPPAQGARGETQYF.